This record covers a single T cell receptor beta chain. In this sample, this clone turned up once. It has no known antigen specificity. One base away there is no much larger clone; base qualities are not given. These data come from a study of T cell responses to AZD1222 COVID-19 vaccine (dated by TCRdb to the early 2020s). With respect to the entire study: TCR sequencing was performed for about 240 trial participants, of whom 207 were given two doses of AZD1222 and some 26 were given two doses of MenACWY control vaccine. Enrollment into the trials was organized by age into subgroups of 18-55, 56-69 and 70-plus years, and those subgroups contained about 160, 30 and 59 TCR-sequenced participants, respectively.

The CDR3 regions of human TCRbeta chains were subjected to immunosequencing. From the authors' description of their analysis: Repertoire TCRs were checked for matches against a reference library of SARS-CoV-2-specific TCRs that had been generated using the MIRA antigen-specificity platform. Breadth was defined as the fraction of unique TCRs that were SARS-CoV-2-associated, and depth was defined as the fraction of total T cells that were SARS-CoV-2-associated. Each spike-specific TCR was assigned to its reactive spike region and to a CD4 or CD8 class using the MIRA data. Log10-transformed breadth and depth values were compared by one-way ANOVA with Sidak's multiple comparisons tests. In TCRdb, the immuneACCESS table is reduced to in-frame sequences with V and J assigned. These tables do not hold every clone; where another copy was compared, an unresolved V gene accounts for under half, and the others remain unexplained. V and J calls and clone size are those listed in that table; D and trimming were worked out from the DNA. The sample profile shows 130,000 to 150,000 clones; 75% to 95% of them were found once. Of the sample, about 3% falls within the top ten clones.

The full study reports these points: A significant rise in spike-specific TCR breadth and depth was observed after two AZD1222 doses relative to day 0 and relative to MenACWY recipients. Because no day 14 peak-response samples were available, the repertoires could be characterized only after the peak T cell response. Epitopes outside the regions mutated in the B.1.351 and B.1.1.7 variants were reportedly recognized by nearly half of the unique spike-specific TCRs. In the small 56-69-year group, the increase in depth fell short of significance, most likely because of low power. Participants were mostly white British and included more females than males, and it was suggested by the authors that clonal diversity may have been underestimated. CD4 TCRs associated with the vaccine covered the entire spike protein, and the dominant responses were in regions 160-218 and 743-854. Conclusions about previously exposed vaccinees are limited, since just a handful of AZD1222 recipients were seropositive for SARS-CoV-2 at baseline.

The time point label, as the study defines it: baseline before first vaccination. The treatment or condition label for this specimen denotes: meningococcal conjugate vaccine given as trial control. Vaccinee samples came from UK trials COV001 and COV002, including a single-blind randomized controlled phase 2/3 trial of AZD1222 (ChAdOx1 nCoV-19) in healthy adults. For TCRbeta chain sequencing, PBMC samples were collected from trial participants at day 0 and at day 28 after the second dose. The receptor comes from an adult in good health. The specimen was peripheral blood, collected on day 0 of MenACWY control vaccination.

The DNA sequence follows: TGTGCCAGCAGCCGCGGACAGGGTGGCTATGGCTACACCTTC. This gives the protein CASSRGQGGYGYTF. The V and J genes are TRBV7-8 and TRBJ1-2; 8 of the junction bases match TRBD1. Unmatched junction bases come to 6, with V trimmed by 5 bases and J by 4 bases. The CDR3 covers 14 residues, taking in both the cysteine and the phenylalanine. The CDR3 DNA has 42 bases and is translated from base 1. Reading the germline V gene gives CDR1 SGHVS and CDR2 FQNEAQ.